The rows below give T cell receptor beta chains drawn from one sample of a study of blood T cell repertoires in COVID-19. Data came from immunoSEQ multiplex PCR; TCRdb stores just in-frame clones and leaves some out. The table shows a few hundred thousand clones, with about four fifths occurring only once. Sequencing used PBMCs or T cells enriched from blood (not recorded which). These receptors were collected from a man aged 50-60 years who had recovered from COVID-19. CDR3s include the opening cysteine and the closing phenylalanine or tryptophan. The order of the fields is J gene, clone size, D gene, V gene, CDR3 protein, CDR3 DNA. D genes are given only for firm matches. Clone size is stated in some rows and not others, as once, few, many or a class when expanded.

>TRBJ2-7|.|TRBD2|TRBV11-2
CASSGTSGAAYEQYF
TGTGCCAGCAGCGGTACTAGCGGGGCAGCCTACGAGCAGTACTTC
>TRBJ2-1|once|TRBD2|TRBV6-1
CASSRDYYEQFF
TGTGCCAGCAGTAGGGACTACTATGAGCAGTTCTTC
>TRBJ2-3|many|TRBD2|TRBV11-2
CASSLTSGGHTDTQYF
TGTGCCAGCAGCTTAACTAGCGGGGGCCACACAGATACGCAGTATTTT
>TRBJ1-2|.|.|TRBV28
CASSPARRLDYGYTF
TGTGCCAGCAGTCCCGCCAGGCGTCTGGACTATGGCTACACCTTC
>TRBJ1-1|.|.|TRBV7-9
CASREQAGTEAFF
TGTGCCAGCCGGGAACAGGCGGGAACTGAAGCTTTCTTT
>TRBJ2-7|.|.|TRBV7-3
CASSPMGVLHEQYF
TGTGCCAGCAGCCCAATGGGAGTTCTCCACGAGCAGTACTTC
>TRBJ2-7|.|TRBD2|TRBV5-1
CASSLVSGGTYEQYF
TGCGCCAGCAGCTTGGTTAGCGGGGGGACCTACGAGCAGTACTTC
>TRBJ2-3|.|.|TRBV24-1
CATSDGAGLVRDTQYF
TGTGCCACCAGTGATGGGGCGGGGCTGGTAAGAGATACGCAGTATTTT
>TRBJ1-2|.|TRBD1|TRBV28
CASTRPQGHYGYTF
TGTGCCAGCACTCGACCACAGGGGCACTATGGCTACACCTTC
>TRBJ1-3|few|.|TRBV6-5
CASSYQPGAGNTIYF
TGTGCCAGCAGTTACCAGCCGGGGGCTGGAAACACCATATATTTT
>TRBJ2-3|once|TRBD2|TRBV11-3
CASSLGTSGSTDTQYF
TGTGCCAGCAGCTTAGGGACTAGCGGGAGCACAGATACGCAGTATTTT
>TRBJ2-3|.|TRBD2|TRBV28
CASTLSSGRSTDTQYF
TGTGCCAGCACCCTATCTAGCGGGAGGAGCACAGATACGCAGTATTTT
>TRBJ1-2|.|.|TRBV12-5
CASSTMGSYGYTF
TGTGCTAGTAGTACGATGGGGAGCTATGGCTACACCTTC
>TRBJ2-1|.|TRBD2|TRBV6-5
CASVASGVYNEQFF
TGTGCCAGCGTTGCTAGCGGGGTATACAATGAGCAGTTCTTC
>TRBJ1-1|few|.|TRBV27
CASSLLSRVDTEAFF
TGTGCCAGCAGTTTATTGAGCAGGGTGGACACTGAAGCTTTCTTT
>TRBJ2-5|.|TRBD1|TRBV5-4
CASSSQGAEETQYF
TGTGCCAGCAGCTCACAGGGGGCGGAAGAGACCCAGTACTTC
>TRBJ2-7|few|TRBD2|TRBV5-1
CASSLGLAETYEQYF
TGCGCCAGCAGCTTGGGACTAGCGGAGACCTACGAGCAGTACTTC
>TRBJ1-6|.|.|TRBV7-8
CASSLVVSNSPLHF
TGTGCCAGCAGCTTAGTTGTCTCCAATTCACCCCTCCACTTT
>TRBJ2-1|.|.|TRBV14
CASSQVQGPRNEQFF
TGTGCCAGCAGCCAAGTTCAGGGGCCGCGTAATGAGCAGTTCTTC
>TRBJ2-5|.|TRBD2|TRBV7-9
CASRESLAEETQYF
TGTGCCAGCAGAGAATCACTAGCGGAAGAGACCCAGTACTTC